This is a list of T cell receptor beta chains from one sample in a study of response to subunit inactivated influenza vaccine. TCRdb called the RT-PCR reads again in MiXCR, with one record for every CDR3 protein. The table shows about 160,000 distinct CDR3 sequences, with roughly a tenth occurring only once. The sequencing used CD8+ T cells sorted from PBMCs, collected less than 30 months after vaccination. The origin of the receptors is a man aged 50 to 75 who received an inactivated influenza vaccine. Each CDR3 is given with its conserved first and last residue. D genes are given only for firm matches. Not all rows give a size; the values are once, few, many and, for expanded clones, a class.

few	TRBV6-5	-	TRBJ1-5	15	TGTGCCAGCAGTTACTCGGCGGGAGTCAATCAGCCCCAGCATTTT	CASSYSAGVNQPQHF
many	TRBV9	-	TRBJ1-4	16	TGTGCCAGCAGCGACAACCCCACGACAACTAATGAAAAACTGTTTTTT	CASSDNPTTTNEKLFF
-	TRBV12-3/TRBV12-4	TRBD2	TRBJ2-5	14	TGTGCCAGCAGAGAGGGACTAGCGGAAGAGACCCAGTACTTC	CASREGLAEETQYF
few	TRBV28	-	TRBJ2-7	14	TGTGCCAGCCCAGCCGGGACGGAGAACTACGAGCAGTACTTC	CASPAGTENYEQYF
few	TRBV4-3	TRBD2	TRBJ2-1	15	TGCGCCAGCAGCCGACTAGCGGGCTCCTACAATGAGCAGTTCTTC	CASSRLAGSYNEQFF
few	TRBV13	-	TRBJ2-1	19	TGTGCCAGCAGCTATCTTGCGGCCGGGTCCCCGGAGGGCTACAATGAGCAGTTCTTC	CASSYLAAGSPEGYNEQFF
-	TRBV3-1	-	TRBJ2-2	18	TGTGCCAGCAGCCAAGGGCCCTATAGCGGAGGGAACACCGGGGAGCTGTTTTTT	CASSQGPYSGGNTGELFF
-	TRBV10-3	-	TRBJ2-7	13	TGTGCCATCAGTGAAGGGAACTCCTACGAGCAGTACTTC	CAISEGNSYEQYF
-	TRBV29-1	-	TRBJ2-7	15	TGCAGCGTTGAAGTGGCAGGAATTTCGACCTACGAGCAGTACTTC	CSVEVAGISTYEQYF
-	TRBV2	-	TRBJ1-4	13	TGTGCCAGCAGTACCGGGTTCGGGGAAAAACTGTTTTTT	CASSTGFGEKLFF
few	TRBV6-2/TRBV6-3	-	TRBJ2-2	13	TGTGCCAGCAGTTACGTCGGCACCGGGGAGCTGTTTTTT	CASSYVGTGELFF
-	TRBV29-1	-	TRBJ1-2	15	TGCAGCGTTGAAGATGGTAGTGGGGATGGGAATGGCTACACCTTC	CSVEDGSGDGNGYTF
once	TRBV20-1	-	TRBJ2-6	14	TGCAGTGCTATTCCTATCTCTGGGGCCAACGTCCTGACTTTC	CSAIPISGANVLTF
many	TRBV6-5	-	TRBJ2-5	15	TGTGCCAGCAGTTTTATGGGACTTGACTCAGAGACCCAGTACTTC	CASSFMGLDSETQYF
-	TRBV3-1	TRBD1	TRBJ2-5	19	TGTGCCAGCAGCCAATTGTGGGTTAAACAGGGACAGGGACAAGAGACCCAGTACTTC	CASSQLWVKQGQGQETQYF
-	TRBV5-4	-	TRBJ1-1	14	TGTGCCAGCAGCTTGGGCAGGGCCTGGGCTGAAGCTTTCTTT	CASSLGRAWAEAFF
-	TRBV2	TRBD1	TRBJ2-7	14	TGTGCCAGCAGTGACCCGGACAGGTCCAACGAGCAGTACTTC	CASSDPDRSNEQYF
few	TRBV10-3	TRBD1	TRBJ2-7	17	TGTGCCATCAGTGAGTTTATCCCCGACAGGGAGACCTACGAGCAGTACTTC	CAISEFIPDRETYEQYF
-	TRBV28	TRBD2	TRBJ2-1	20	TGTGCCAGCAGTTCGCCGCGGCCACTCCGTTTAGCGGGCTACAACAATGAGCAGTTCTTC	CASSSPRPLRLAGYNNEQFF
few	TRBV4-3	-	TRBJ2-5	16	TGCGCCAGCAGCCAGGATGGGGGAATCTTCCAAGAGACCCAGTACTTC	CASSQDGGIFQETQYF
many	TRBV27	-	TRBJ2-7	14	TGTGCCAGCAGTTTAATTGGCAGGTTATACGAGCAGTACTTC	CASSLIGRLYEQYF
-	TRBV28	-	TRBJ2-7	15	TGTGCCAGCAGTTTAGCCGGGCCTAGGATCTACGAGCAGTACTTC	CASSLAGPRIYEQYF
-	TRBV4-1	-	TRBJ2-7	15	TGCGCCAGCAGCCAGGAGGACAGATTCTCCTACGAGCAGTACTTC	CASSQEDRFSYEQYF
few	TRBV11-2	-	TRBJ2-7	16	TGTGCCAGCAGCTTAGTGGGGTCGGGACGGTGGTACGAGCAGTACTTC	CASSLVGSGRWYEQYF
many	TRBV6-5	-	TRBJ2-1	13	TGTGCCAGCAGTTACACCCGGGCGGGAGAGCAGTTCTTC	CASSYTRAGEQFF
-	TRBV7-1	-	TRBJ2-3	16	TGTGCCAGCAGCTTACGCAGTAGGAGAAGCACAGATACGCAGTATTTT	CASSLRSRRSTDTQYF
-	TRBV28	-	TRBJ1-2	13	TGTGCCAGCAGTTTAGGGGTGGCTTATGGCTACACCTTC	CASSLGVAYGYTF
-	TRBV20-1	-	TRBJ2-1	18	TGCAGTGCTAGTAGTTTTTTGATGGCGGACTCCTCCTACAATGAGCAGTTCTTC	CSASSFLMADSSYNEQFF
-	TRBV27	TRBD1	TRBJ2-7	17	TGTGCCAGCAGTTGGGCTCCGGGACAGGGGAAATTCTACGAGCAGTACTTC	CASSWAPGQGKFYEQYF
few	TRBV28	-	TRBJ2-3	17	TGTGCCAGCAGTTTGGTCCGAATTTCTCCGGGTACAGATACGCAGTATTTT	CASSLVRISPGTDTQYF
few	TRBV4-2	TRBD2	TRBJ2-7	15	TGTGCCAGCAGCCCAATACTAGCGGAGAACTACGAGCAGTACTTC	CASSPILAENYEQYF
-	TRBV5-5	-	TRBJ2-7	12	TGTGCCAGCAGCTCCGCTTCCTACGAGCAGTACTTC	CASSSASYEQYF